The clone carrying this T cell receptor beta chain was seen more than once but under ten times. V was cut by 0 bases and J by 12 bases, with 12 bases left in between. The CDR3 runs 13 residues. Germline lookup yields CDR1 KGHSH and CDR2 LQKENI. Each CDR3 protein is one row after TCRdb ran MiXCR on the 5' RACE reads. The repertoire holds 520,000 or so distinct CDR3 sequences, roughly 21% seen once, with around 0.91% in the top ten. The source of the sample is a study of identical twins. The sample was also linked to a second study, of T cells expressing NK-cell markers.

V is TRBV18 and J is TRBJ2-1; a weak D match, TRBD2 (6 bases). Input material: CD4+ T cells sorted from blood. The clonotype was recovered from a woman aged 18-35 years in good health. CDR3 DNA sequence: TGTGCCAGCTCACCACCGTCCCCAGCGGGGCAGTTCTTC. This encodes CASSPPSPAGQFF. Full variable domain (rest looked up from reference TRBV18 and TRBJ2-1): NAGVMQNPRHLVRRRGQEARLRCSPMKGHSHVYWYRQLPEEGLKFMVYLQKENIIDESGMPKERFSAEFPKEGPSILRIQQVVRGDSAAYFCASSPPSPAGQFFGPGTRLTVL.